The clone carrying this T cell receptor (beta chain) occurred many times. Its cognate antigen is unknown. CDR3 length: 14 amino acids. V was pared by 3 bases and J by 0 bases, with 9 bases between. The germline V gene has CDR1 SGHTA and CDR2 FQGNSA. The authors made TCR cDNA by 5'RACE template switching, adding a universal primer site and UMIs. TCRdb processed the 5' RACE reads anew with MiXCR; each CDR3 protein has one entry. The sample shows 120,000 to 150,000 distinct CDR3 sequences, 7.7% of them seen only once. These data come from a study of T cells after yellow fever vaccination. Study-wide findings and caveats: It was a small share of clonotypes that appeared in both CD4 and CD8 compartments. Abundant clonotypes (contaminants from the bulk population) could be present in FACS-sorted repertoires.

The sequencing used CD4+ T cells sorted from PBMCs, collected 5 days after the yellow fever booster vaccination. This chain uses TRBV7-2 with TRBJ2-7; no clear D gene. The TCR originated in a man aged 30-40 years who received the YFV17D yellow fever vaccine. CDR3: CASSLAERSYEQYF. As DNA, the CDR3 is TGTGCCAGCAGCTTGGCCGAACGCTCCTACGAGCAGTACTTC. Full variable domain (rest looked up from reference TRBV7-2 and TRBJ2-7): GAGVSQSPSNKVTEKGKDVELRCDPISGHTALYWYRQSLGQGLEFLIYFQGNSAPDKSGLPSDRFSAERTGGSVSTLTIQRTQQEDSAVYLCASSLAERSYEQYFGPGTRLTVT.